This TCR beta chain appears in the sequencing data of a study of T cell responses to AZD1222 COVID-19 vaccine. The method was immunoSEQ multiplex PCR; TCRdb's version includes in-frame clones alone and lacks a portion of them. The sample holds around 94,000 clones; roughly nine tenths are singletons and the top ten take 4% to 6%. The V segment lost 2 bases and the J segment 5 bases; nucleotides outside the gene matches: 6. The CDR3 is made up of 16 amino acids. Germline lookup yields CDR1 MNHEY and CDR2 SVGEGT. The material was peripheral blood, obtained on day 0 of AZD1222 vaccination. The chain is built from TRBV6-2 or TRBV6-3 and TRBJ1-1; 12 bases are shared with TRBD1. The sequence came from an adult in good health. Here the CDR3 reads CASSYRDRGRWTEAFF. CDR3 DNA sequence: TGTGCCAGCAGTTACAGGGACAGGGGGCGATGGACTGAAGCTTTCTTT.